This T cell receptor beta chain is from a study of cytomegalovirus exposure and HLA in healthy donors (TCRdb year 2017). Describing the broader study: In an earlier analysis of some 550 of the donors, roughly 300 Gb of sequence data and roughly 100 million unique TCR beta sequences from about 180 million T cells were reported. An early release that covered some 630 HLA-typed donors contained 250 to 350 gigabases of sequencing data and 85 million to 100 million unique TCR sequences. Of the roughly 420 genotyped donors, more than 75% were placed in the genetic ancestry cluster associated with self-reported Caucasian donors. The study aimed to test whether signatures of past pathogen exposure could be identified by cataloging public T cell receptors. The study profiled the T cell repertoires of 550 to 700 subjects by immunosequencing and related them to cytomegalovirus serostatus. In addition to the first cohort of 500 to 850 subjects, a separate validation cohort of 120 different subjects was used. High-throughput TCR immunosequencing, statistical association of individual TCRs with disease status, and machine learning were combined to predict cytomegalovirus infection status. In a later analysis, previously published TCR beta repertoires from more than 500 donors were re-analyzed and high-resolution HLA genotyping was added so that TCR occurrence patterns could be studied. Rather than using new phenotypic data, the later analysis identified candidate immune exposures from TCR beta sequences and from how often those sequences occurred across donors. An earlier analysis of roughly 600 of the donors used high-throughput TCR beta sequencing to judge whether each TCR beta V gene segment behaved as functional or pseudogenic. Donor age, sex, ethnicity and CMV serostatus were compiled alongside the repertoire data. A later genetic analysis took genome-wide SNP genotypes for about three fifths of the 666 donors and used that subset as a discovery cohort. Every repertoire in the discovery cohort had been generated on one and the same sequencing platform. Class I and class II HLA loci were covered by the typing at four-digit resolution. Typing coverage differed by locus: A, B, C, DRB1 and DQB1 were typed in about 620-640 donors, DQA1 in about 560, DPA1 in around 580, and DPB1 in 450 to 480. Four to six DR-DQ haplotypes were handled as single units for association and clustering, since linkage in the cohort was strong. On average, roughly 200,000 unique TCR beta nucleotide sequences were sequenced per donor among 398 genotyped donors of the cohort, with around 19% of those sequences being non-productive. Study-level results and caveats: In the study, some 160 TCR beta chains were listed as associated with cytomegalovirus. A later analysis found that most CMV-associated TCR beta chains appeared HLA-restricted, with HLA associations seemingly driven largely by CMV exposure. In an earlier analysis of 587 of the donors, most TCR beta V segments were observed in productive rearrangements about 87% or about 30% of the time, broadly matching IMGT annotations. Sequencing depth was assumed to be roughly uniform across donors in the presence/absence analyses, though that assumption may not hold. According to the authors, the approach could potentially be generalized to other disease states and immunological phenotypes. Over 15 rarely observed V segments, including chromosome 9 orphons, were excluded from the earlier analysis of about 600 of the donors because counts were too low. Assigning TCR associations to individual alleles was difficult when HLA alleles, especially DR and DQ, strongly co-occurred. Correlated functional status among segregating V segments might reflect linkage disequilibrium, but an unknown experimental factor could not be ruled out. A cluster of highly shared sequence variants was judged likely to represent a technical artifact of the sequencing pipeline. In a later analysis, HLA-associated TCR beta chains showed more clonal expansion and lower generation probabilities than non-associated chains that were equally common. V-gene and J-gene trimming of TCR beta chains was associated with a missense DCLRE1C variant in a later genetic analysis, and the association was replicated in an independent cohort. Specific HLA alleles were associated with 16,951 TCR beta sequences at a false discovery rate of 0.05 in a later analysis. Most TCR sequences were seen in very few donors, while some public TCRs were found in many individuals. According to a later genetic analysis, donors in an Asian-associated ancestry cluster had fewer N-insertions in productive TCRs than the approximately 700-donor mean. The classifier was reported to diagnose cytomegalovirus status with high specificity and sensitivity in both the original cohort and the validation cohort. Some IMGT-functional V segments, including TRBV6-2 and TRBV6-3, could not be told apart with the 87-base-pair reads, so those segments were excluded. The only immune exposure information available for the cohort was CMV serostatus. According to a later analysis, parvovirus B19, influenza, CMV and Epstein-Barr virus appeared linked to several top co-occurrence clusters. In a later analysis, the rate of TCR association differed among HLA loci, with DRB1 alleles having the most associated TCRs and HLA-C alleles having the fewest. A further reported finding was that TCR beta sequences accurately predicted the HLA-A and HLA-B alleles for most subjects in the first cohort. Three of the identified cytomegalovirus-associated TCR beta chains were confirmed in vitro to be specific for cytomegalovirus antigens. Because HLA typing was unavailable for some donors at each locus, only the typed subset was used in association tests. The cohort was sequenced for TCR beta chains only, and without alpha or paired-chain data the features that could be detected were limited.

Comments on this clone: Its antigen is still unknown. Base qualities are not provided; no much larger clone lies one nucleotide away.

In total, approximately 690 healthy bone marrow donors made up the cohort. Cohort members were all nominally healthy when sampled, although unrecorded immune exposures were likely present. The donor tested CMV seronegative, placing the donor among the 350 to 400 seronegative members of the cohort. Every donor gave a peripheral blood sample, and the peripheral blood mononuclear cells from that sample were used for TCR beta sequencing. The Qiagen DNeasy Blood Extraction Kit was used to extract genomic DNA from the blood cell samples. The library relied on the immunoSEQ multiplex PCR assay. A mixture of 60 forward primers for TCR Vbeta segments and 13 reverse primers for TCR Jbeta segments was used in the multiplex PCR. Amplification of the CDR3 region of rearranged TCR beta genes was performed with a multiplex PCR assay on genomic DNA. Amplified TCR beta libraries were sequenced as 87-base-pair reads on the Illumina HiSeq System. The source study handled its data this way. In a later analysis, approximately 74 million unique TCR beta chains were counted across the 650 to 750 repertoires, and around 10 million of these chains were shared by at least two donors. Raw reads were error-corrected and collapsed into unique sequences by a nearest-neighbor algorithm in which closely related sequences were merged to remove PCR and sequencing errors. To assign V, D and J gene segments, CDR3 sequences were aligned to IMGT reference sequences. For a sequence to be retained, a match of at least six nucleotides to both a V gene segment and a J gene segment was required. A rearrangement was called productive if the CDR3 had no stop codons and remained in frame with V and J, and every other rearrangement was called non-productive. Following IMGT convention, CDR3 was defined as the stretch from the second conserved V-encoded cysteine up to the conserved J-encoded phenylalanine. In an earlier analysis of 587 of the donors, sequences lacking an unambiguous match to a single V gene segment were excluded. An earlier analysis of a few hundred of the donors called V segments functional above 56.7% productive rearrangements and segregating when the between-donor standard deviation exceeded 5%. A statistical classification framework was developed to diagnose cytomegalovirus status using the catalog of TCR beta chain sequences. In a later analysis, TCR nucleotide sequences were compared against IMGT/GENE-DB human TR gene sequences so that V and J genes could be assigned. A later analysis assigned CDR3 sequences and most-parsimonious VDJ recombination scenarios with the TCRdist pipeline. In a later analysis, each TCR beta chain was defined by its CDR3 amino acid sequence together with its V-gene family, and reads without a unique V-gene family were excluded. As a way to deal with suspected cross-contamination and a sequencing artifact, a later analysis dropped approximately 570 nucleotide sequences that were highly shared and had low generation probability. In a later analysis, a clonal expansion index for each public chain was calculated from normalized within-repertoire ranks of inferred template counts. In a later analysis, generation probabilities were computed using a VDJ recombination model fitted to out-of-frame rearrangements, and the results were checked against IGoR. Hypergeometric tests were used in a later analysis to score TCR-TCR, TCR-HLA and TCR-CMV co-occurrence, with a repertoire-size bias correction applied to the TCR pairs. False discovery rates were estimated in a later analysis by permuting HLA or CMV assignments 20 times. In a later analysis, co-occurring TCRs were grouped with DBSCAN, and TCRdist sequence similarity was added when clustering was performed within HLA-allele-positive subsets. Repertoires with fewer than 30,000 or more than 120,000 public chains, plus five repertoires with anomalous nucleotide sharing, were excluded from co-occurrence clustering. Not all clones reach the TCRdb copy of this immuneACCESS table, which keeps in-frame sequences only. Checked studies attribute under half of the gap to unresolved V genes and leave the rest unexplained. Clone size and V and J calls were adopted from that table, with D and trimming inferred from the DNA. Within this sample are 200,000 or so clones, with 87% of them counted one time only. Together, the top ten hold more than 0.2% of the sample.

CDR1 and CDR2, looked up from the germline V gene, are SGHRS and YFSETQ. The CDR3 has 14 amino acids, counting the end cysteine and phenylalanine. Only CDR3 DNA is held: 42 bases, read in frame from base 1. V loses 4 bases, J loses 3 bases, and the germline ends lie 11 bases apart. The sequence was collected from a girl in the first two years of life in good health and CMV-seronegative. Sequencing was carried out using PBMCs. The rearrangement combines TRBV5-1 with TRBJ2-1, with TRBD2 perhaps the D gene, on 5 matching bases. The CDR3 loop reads CASSLSGNYNEQFF. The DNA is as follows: TGCGCCAGCAGCCTAAGCGGCAACTACAATGAGCAGTTCTTC.